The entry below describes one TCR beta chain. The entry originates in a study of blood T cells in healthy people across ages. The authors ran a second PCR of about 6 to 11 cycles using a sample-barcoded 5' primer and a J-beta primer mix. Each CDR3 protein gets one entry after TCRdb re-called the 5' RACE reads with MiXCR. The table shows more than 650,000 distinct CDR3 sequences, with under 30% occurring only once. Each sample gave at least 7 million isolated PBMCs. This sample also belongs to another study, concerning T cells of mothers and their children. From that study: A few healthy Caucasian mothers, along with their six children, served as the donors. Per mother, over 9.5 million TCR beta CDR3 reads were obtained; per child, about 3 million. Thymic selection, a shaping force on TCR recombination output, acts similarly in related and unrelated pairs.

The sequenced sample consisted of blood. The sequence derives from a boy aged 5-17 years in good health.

The CDR3, as DNA: TGTGCCAGCAGCTCCGGAGAAAAACTGTTTTTT. As protein: CASSSGEKLFF. V and J are TRBV28 and TRBJ1-4, with D unresolved. Trimming removed 6 bases from V and 8 bases from J, with 7 bases in between. The CDR3 runs 11 residues. Germline V CDR1 and CDR2: MDHEN, SYDVKM.